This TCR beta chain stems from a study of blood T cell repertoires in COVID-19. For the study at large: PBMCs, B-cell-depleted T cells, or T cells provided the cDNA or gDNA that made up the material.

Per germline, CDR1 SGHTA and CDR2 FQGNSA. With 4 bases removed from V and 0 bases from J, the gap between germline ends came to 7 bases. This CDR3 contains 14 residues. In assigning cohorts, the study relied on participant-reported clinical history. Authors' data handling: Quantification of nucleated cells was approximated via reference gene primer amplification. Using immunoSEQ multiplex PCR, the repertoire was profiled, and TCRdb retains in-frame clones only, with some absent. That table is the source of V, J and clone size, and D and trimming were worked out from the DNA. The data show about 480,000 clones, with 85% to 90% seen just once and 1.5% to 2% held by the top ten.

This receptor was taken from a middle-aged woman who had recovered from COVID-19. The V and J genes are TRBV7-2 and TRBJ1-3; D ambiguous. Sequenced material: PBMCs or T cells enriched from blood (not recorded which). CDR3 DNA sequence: TGTGCCAGCAGCTCCGAGTTCTCTGGAAACACCATATATTTT. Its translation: CASSSEFSGNTIYF.